The TCR beta chain under discussion was sequenced for a study of blood T cell repertoires in COVID-19. Sequencing was performed with immunoSEQ multiplex PCR; in TCRdb, only in-frame clones are kept and a portion is missing. The sample holds about 14,000 clones, roughly nine tenths seen once. V lost 5 bases to trimming and J lost 15 bases, with 17 bases between them. Germline CDR1 reads MNHEY; CDR2 reads SVGAGI. The CDR3 sequence is 13 residues long. Input material: peripheral blood. The receptor's source is a human donor with active COVID-19. The donor label of this sample is uncertain. The chain joins TRBV6-5 to TRBJ1-6, with D unresolved. For the CDR3, the DNA is TGTGCCAGCAGTCGCCACGAGGAGAAGTACCTCCACTTT. Translated: CASSRHEEKYLHF.